This entry features one T cell receptor (beta chain) sequence. The antigen is undetermined. Gene names are mouse gene names. The read falls 4 residues short of the CDR3 end, and the missing part is taken from the germline J gene. The authors extracted RNA and reverse transcribed it into cDNA as the sequencing template. The repertoire was sequenced with immunoSEQ multiplex PCR; TCRdb's copy has only in-frame clones and lacks some. The sample yields over 250,000 clones, without any singletons. Researchers sorted pooled cutaneous lymph node cells on the basis of CD4, CD8alpha, NKG2D, NKG2ACE and other markers. The sample originates from a study of CD8+ T cells in alopecia areata. Study-wide results and caveats: Between patients, shared TCR sequences were less clear than in mice. This was possibly due in part to HLA diversity in the patient population. Normal scalp showed lower clonality than lesional scalp, especially alopecia totalis/universalis.

This CDR3 comprises 15 residues. Germline-derived CDR1 and CDR2 are SNHLY and FYNGKV (reference sequence). Trimming pared 1 base from V and 0 bases from J, leaving 7 bases between. The TCR sequence derives from a C3H/HeJ mouse with alopecia areata. The strain's MHC haplotype is H2-k. This chain connects TRBV3 to TRBJ2-1, with D unresolved. Material: CD4+ T cells sorted from a lymph node. CDR3 DNA (partial): TGTGCCAGCAGCTTAGAACAGATTAACTATGCT. Protein sequence: CASSLEQINYA. The full-length CDR3 reads as CASSLEQINYAEQFF.